The TCR beta chain described here comes from a study of regulatory T cells in long-lasting Graves disease. Indicated time point: newly diagnosed GD, antithyroid drugs for less than 3 months. After RNA was extracted from PBMCs, the TCR library was made from it. Investigators prepared the TCR beta libraries by applying iRepertoire HTBI primers and Arm-PCR of CDR3 regions. Original processing methods: Among the samples, under 70 TRBV and 14 to 15 TRBJ segments were identified. TCRdb fed the multiplex PCR reads into MiXCR, producing one record per CDR3 protein. These V and J calls rely on TCRdb rather than the paper's analysis. The table has 350,000 to 450,000 distinct CDR3 sequences, about a sixth seen once. This CDR3 has 20 amino acids. V was clipped by 3 bases and J by 1 base, with 24 bases between them. Germline V gene lookup returns CDR1 SEHNR and CDR2 FQNEAQ (reference sequence). In its sample, this clonotype was seen once.

These data were also filed under a second study, of T cells in Graves' hyperthyroidism and ophthalmopathy. This second report adds: Using the HTBI primer set, a first-round RT-PCR was run on the TCR CDR3.

The V call is TRBV7-9, the J call TRBJ2-2; maybe TRBD2 (8 bases). The sequence derives from a man in his forties with Graves disease. Sequences were derived from peripheral blood mononuclear cells (PBMCs), sampled at new diagnosis, from a patient treated with antithyroid drugs. The CDR3 protein is CASSFPAAGEGAENTGELFF. The CDR3 region has the DNA TGTGCCAGCAGCTTTCCGGCAGCGGGAGAGGGGGCGGAGAACACCGGGGAGCTGTTTTTT.